This T cell receptor (beta chain) was sequenced for a study of T cells in Graves' hyperthyroidism and ophthalmopathy. Study-level information: Once the initial diagnosis was made, peripheral blood was obtained before any treatment.

Patients between 18 and 65 years old had hyperthyroidism, newly diagnosed and lasting under 2 months. Any patient presenting with uncontrolled infection, other autoimmune disease, pregnancy or lactation was left out. The CDR3 length is 12 residues. With 9 bases removed from V and 1 base from J, the gap between germline ends came to 8 bases. Germline V CDR1 and CDR2: LNHDA, SQIVND (reference sequence). Regions amplified from RNA transcripts were the TCR beta CDR3 regions. An initial round of RT-PCR targeting the TCR CDR3 relied on the HTBI primer set. One entry per CDR3 protein, called by TCRdb with MiXCR from the multiplex PCR reads. This table has 500,000 to 650,000 distinct CDR3 sequences, around 13% appearing once.

The receptor's source is a woman aged 40 to 55 with Graves' hyperthyroidism. The V gene is TRBV19, the J gene TRBJ2-3, with D possibly being TRBD1 or TRBD2 (5 bases each). The sequencing input was blood. The CDR3 region has the DNA TGTGCCAGCGGGGACGGCACAGATACGCAGTATTTT. It yields the protein CASGDGTDTQYF.